Below are 28 T cell receptor beta chains sequenced from a single sample in a study of T-cell memory formation after mild COVID-19 (TCRdb year 2021). Libraries were made using 5' RACE. Sequencing took place on an Illumina NovaSeq 6000. Clones were called with MiXCR by TCRdb after fastp trimmed the public reads at Q25, and only in-frame beta chains were retained. Rows matching on CDR3 protein sequence are summarized as one entry with the most common DNA and genes. The sample data list 550,000 to 600,000 distinct CDR3 sequences, and approximately 21% of these were observed just once. About 8.4% of the sample lies in the top ten. The source material was PBMCs or a T cell subset sorted from them (not recorded which). Receptor source: an adult woman who had mild COVID-19 (a few samples of this study predate the infection). The sample titles of this study are shuffled in the database, so cell type and time point are left out; the donor was told from shared clones.

The V gene is TRBV30, the J gene TRBJ2-5, with D perhaps TRBD2 (6 bases). V was shortened by 3 bases and J by 4 bases, with 12 bases between the two germline ends. CDR3 length: 13 residues. Germline V gene sequence: CDR1 GTSNPN, CDR2 SVGIG (reference sequence). The CDR3 loop is CAWRFGSRETQYF. CDR3 DNA sequence: TGTGCCTGGAGGTTCGGGAGTAGAGAGACCCAGTACTTC.

The CDR3 coding sequence is TGCAGCGTTGAAAGGGGGGCTGGGGAGACCCAGTACTTC. It is translated as CSVERGAGETQYF. V usage is TRBV29-1 and J usage is TRBJ2-5; D may match TRBD1 or TRBD2 (6 bases each). This CDR3 is 13 amino acids long. In germline, CDR1 is SQVTM, CDR2 ANQGSEA. V was cut by 2 bases and J by 5 bases, with 12 bases left in between.

Comments on this clonotype: A much larger clone sits a single nucleotide away, making a read error possible. This chain joins TRBV7-2 and TRBJ2-5; no clear D gene. The CDR3 totals 12 residues. Deletions cut 5 bases from V and 0 bases from J, with 4 bases between. The germline gives CDR1 SGHTA, CDR2 FQGNSA. The CDR3 coding sequence is TGTGCCAGCAGCATGTACCAAGAGACCCAGTACTTC. Translating gives CASSMYQETQYF.

This clonotype has just a few counts. The chain is built from TRBV3-1 and TRBJ2-7, with 7 bases aligning to TRBD1. Germline CDR1 LGHDT, CDR2 YNNKEL (reference sequence). The V segment lost 3 bases and the J segment 2 bases; nucleotides outside the gene matches: 1. This CDR3 is built from 13 residues. In DNA form, the CDR3 reads TGTGCCAGCAGCCAGGACAGGCCCTACGAGCAGTACTTC. Translation gives CASSQDRPYEQYF.

This clonotype came up a few times. The CDR3 DNA reads TGTGCCAGCAGCGTAGGGACTAGTACCTACAATGAGCAGTTCTTC. Translated, it gives CASSVGTSTYNEQFF. The J gene is TRBJ2-1, the V gene TRBV9, with 7 positions matching TRBD2. CDR1 is SGDLS and CDR2 is YYNGEE in the germline V gene. The V gene end was trimmed by 0 bases and the J gene end by 2 bases; junction bases not matched to a gene: 2. The length of the CDR3 is 15 residues.

V gene TRBV10-3 combines with J gene TRBJ2-7; 8 nucleotides align to TRBD1. Germline V gene sequence: CDR1 ENHRY, CDR2 SYGVKD. The J segment lost 0 bases and the V segment lost 4 bases, leaving 11 bases of the junction unmatched. This CDR3 spans 17 amino acids. CDR3 loop: CAISGYSAGQGSYEQYF. CDR3 DNA: TGTGCCATCAGTGGATATTCGGCCGGACAGGGCTCCTACGAGCAGTACTTC.

CDR3 DNA: TGTGCCAGCAGTTACTCGAAGAGCTTAGAGCAGTACTTC. It codes for CASSYSKSLEQYF. The chain links TRBV6-9 to TRBJ2-7; no clear D gene. V was clipped by 3 bases and J by 7 bases, with 13 bases between them. This CDR3 is 13 amino acids long. Germline lookup yields CDR1 MNHGY and CDR2 SVAAGI.

This chain connects TRBV29-1 to TRBJ1-2; no clear D. Trimming left V 8 bases short and J 2 bases short, with 18 bases between. Germline-derived CDR1 and CDR2 are SQVTM and ANQGSEA. The CDR3 is made up of 14 amino acids. CDR3 sequence: CSFFGQASNYGYTF. The CDR3, as DNA: TGCAGCTTCTTTGGGCAGGCCTCGAACTATGGCTACACCTTC.

A few counts support this clonotype. The rearrangement links TRBV5-1 to TRBJ2-5; perhaps TRBD1 as D (6 bases). Germline loops: CDR1 SGHRS, CDR2 YFSETQ. The CDR3 is 15 amino acids. V dropped 1 base and J dropped 6 bases, with 16 bases sitting between them. CDR3 DNA: TGCGCCAGCAGCTTGAGTGCAGGGGACGAGAAGACCCAGTACTTC. Its translation is CASSLSAGDEKTQYF.

The chain combines TRBV7-9 with TRBJ2-3; no definite D call. The CDR3 is 13 residues long. Germline CDR1 SEHNR, CDR2 FQNEAQ (reference sequence). V shed 5 bases and J shed 0 bases, with 6 bases lying between them. The CDR3 is CASSQQSTDTQYF. Written as DNA, the CDR3 is TGTGCCAGCAGCCAACAGAGCACAGATACGCAGTATTTT.

The chain combines TRBV18 with TRBJ1-6; 7 nucleotides agree with TRBD1. Germline V gene data show CDR1 as KGHSH and CDR2 as LQKENI. This CDR3 is built from 14 residues. J lost 6 bases, V lost 5 bases, and 4 bases had no gene match. The CDR3, as DNA: TGTGCCAGCTCAGAGACAGGGACTAATTCACCCCTCCACTTT. As protein: CASSETGTNSPLHF. Full variable domain (outside the CDR3, taken from reference TRBV18 and TRBJ1-6): NAGVMQNPRHLVRRRGQEARLRCSPMKGHSHVYWYRQLPEEGLKFMVYLQKENIIDESGMPKERFSAEFPKEGPSILRIQQVVRGDSAAYFCASSETGTNSPLHFGNGTRLTVT.

The chain links TRBV5-6 to TRBJ2-4, with no clear D. The length of the CDR3 is 14 residues. V lost 1 base to trimming and J lost 2 bases, with 7 bases between them. Germline loops: CDR1 SGHDT, CDR2 YYEEEE. The CDR3, as DNA: TGTGCCAGCAGCTTGAACAGACCCAAAAACATTCAGTACTTC. Translation gives CASSLNRPKNIQYF.

This clonotype was picked up many times. The rearrangement uses TRBV18 and TRBJ1-1; D not resolved. Germline values: CDR1 KGHSH, CDR2 LQKENI. Between the trimmed V and J ends, which lost 2 bases and 1 base, there was a span of 11 bases. This CDR3 has 15 residues. CDR3 bases: TGTGCCAGCTCACCAAGACGCCCAGAGAACACTGAAGCTTTCTTT. It translates to CASSPRRPENTEAFF.

The genes are TRBV12-3 or TRBV12-4 and TRBJ2-6; D uncertain. V shed 6 bases and J shed 0 bases, with 9 bases lying between them. This CDR3 is built from 15 residues. Here the CDR3 reads CASSPRPSGANVLTF. CDR3 nucleotides: TGTGCCAGCAGCCCCCGACCCTCTGGGGCCAACGTCCTGACTTTC.

The chain is built from TRBV3-1 and TRBJ2-3; D remains ambiguous. Germline loops: CDR1 LGHDT, CDR2 YNNKEL (reference sequence). With 5 bases removed from V and 3 bases from J, the gap between germline ends came to 12 bases. The CDR3 runs 14 residues. The CDR3 DNA is TGTGCCAGCAGCTCGAACTTGAGGACAGATACGCAGTATTTT. It codes for CASSSNLRTDTQYF.

This clonotype came up a few times. This chain joins TRBV24-1 and TRBJ2-3; 8 bases agree with TRBD1. V was clipped by 4 bases and J by 6 bases; unmatched bases: 5. CDR3 length equals 14 residues. The germline gives CDR1 KGHDR, CDR2 SFDVKD. DNA for the CDR3: TGTGCCACCAGTGACTGGACAGGGACTGATACGCAGTATTTT. It encodes CATSDWTGTDTQYF.

The gene calls are TRBV24-1 and TRBJ1-2, with no clear D. CDR3 size: 14 residues. V lost 5 bases, J lost 2 bases, and 11 bases lay in between. Germline V gives CDR1 KGHDR, CDR2 SFDVKD. CDR3: CATSGGVGNYGYTF. The DNA of the CDR3 is TGTGCCACCAGTGGCGGGGTGGGGAACTATGGCTACACCTTC.

V gene TRBV12-3 or TRBV12-4 combines with J gene TRBJ2-1; 9 nucleotides agree with TRBD2. V dropped 3 bases and J dropped 5; count of bases not matched to a gene: 2. The CDR3 consists of 14 residues. This CDR3 is CASSLREGHNEQFF. The CDR3 DNA reads TGTGCCAGCAGTTTGCGGGAGGGCCACAATGAGCAGTTCTTC.

This chain links TRBV27 with TRBJ2-4, with D possibly TRBD2 on 5 matching bases. The CDR3 consists of 16 residues. Germline V gene lookup returns CDR1 MNHEY and CDR2 SMNVEV (reference sequence). Between the trimmed V and J ends, which lost 2 bases and 0 bases, there was a span of 11 bases. The CDR3 here is CASSLRQGRAKNIQYF. DNA of the CDR3: TGTGCCAGCAGTTTAAGGCAAGGGAGAGCCAAAAACATTCAGTACTTC.

This clonotype was seen more than once but under ten times. The chain combines TRBV20-1 with TRBJ1-2; D remains unclear. CDR1 is DFQATT and CDR2 is SNEGSKA in the germline V gene (reference sequence). The V end lost 1 base, the J end lost 4 bases, and 10 bases lay between the germline ends. The CDR3 length is 13 residues. CDR3 sequence: CSARVEGSYGYTF. The CDR3 DNA follows: TGCAGTGCTAGAGTAGAAGGCTCCTATGGCTACACCTTC.

CDR3 bases: TGTGCCAGCAGTTCAACACAGGGGTTTGGAGAAAAACTGTTTTTT. It yields the protein CASSSTQGFGEKLFF. The V call is TRBV28, the J call TRBJ1-4; 7 bases map to TRBD1. Germline CDR1 is MDHEN and CDR2 is SYDVKM. The CDR3 contains 15 residues. With V trimmed by 4 bases and J by 8 bases, 10 bases remained unmatched.

This clonotype was counted between two and nine times. V usage is TRBV5-6 and J usage is TRBJ2-3; tentative D call: TRBD1 (6 bases). V gave up 4 bases and J gave up 2 bases, with 20 bases separating them. The CDR3 has 17 amino acids. CDR1 is SGHDT, CDR2 YYEEEE, per germline. The CDR3 sequence: CASSPLGTGPPTDTQYF. The DNA for the CDR3 is TGTGCCAGCAGCCCCCTGGGAACAGGGCCACCCACAGATACGCAGTATTTT.

This clonotype has at least ten counts. CDR3 nucleotide sequence: TGTGCCAGCAGCTTAGCGGACGAGCAGTACTTC. Encoded protein: CASSLADEQYF. The chain employs TRBV7-6 and TRBJ2-7; D unresolved. This CDR3 is 11 amino acids long. Trimming removed 0 bases at V and 5 bases at J, with 2 bases between. Germline CDR1 and CDR2: SGHVS and FNYEAQ.

There are a few counts of this clonotype. The rearrangement joins TRBV7-9 to TRBJ2-5; D is uncertain. The CDR3 covers 16 residues. V lost 5 bases and J lost 2, with 18 bases in between. The germline V gene has CDR1 SEHNR and CDR2 FQNEAQ (reference sequence). In DNA form, the CDR3 reads TGTGCCAGCAGCCTATCGTCCGGAATGGGGCAAGAGACCCAGTACTTC. The encoded protein is CASSLSSGMGQETQYF.

This chain joins TRBV7-2 and TRBJ1-3; weak D call: TRBD1 (5 bases). The V and J ends lost 5 bases and 3 bases respectively, with 11 bases between them. Looked up from germline, CDR1 is SGHTA and CDR2 is FQGNSA. The CDR3 covers 14 residues. The CDR3 DNA reads as TGTGCCAGCAGCCCTGTGGGGGTTGGAAACACCATATATTTT. Protein sequence: CASSPVGVGNTIYF.

This clonotype showed up just a few times. This chain's CDR3 is CSAGQGAGEQFF. DNA for the CDR3: TGCAGTGCCGGACAGGGAGCGGGAGAGCAGTTCTTC. This chain connects TRBV20-1 to TRBJ2-1, with D possibly being TRBD1 (8 bases). This CDR3 has 12 residues. Germline CDR1 and CDR2: DFQATT and SNEGSKA (reference sequence). Trimming took off 6 bases at V and 10 bases at J, with 16 bases between the two ends.

This clonotype was picked up a small number of times. The chain carries TRBV6-5 and TRBJ2-5, with 11 bases lining up with TRBD1. V dropped 6 bases and J dropped 5; count of bases not matched to a gene: 5. The CDR3 sequence is 14 residues long. Germline loops: CDR1 MNHEY, CDR2 SVGAGI. Here the CDR3 reads CASRADRGLETQYF. CDR3 bases: TGTGCCAGCAGGGCGGACAGGGGGCTGGAGACCCAGTACTTC.

This chain connects TRBV6-1 to TRBJ2-7, with D tentatively TRBD1 (6 bases). With 6 bases removed from V and 4 bases from J, the gap between germline ends came to 13 bases. This CDR3 is 13 amino acids long. Germline CDR1 is MNHNS and CDR2 is SASEGT. This CDR3 reads CASRGGGRYEQYF. CDR3 sequence (DNA): TGTGCCAGCAGGGGTGGGGGCCGATACGAGCAGTACTTC.